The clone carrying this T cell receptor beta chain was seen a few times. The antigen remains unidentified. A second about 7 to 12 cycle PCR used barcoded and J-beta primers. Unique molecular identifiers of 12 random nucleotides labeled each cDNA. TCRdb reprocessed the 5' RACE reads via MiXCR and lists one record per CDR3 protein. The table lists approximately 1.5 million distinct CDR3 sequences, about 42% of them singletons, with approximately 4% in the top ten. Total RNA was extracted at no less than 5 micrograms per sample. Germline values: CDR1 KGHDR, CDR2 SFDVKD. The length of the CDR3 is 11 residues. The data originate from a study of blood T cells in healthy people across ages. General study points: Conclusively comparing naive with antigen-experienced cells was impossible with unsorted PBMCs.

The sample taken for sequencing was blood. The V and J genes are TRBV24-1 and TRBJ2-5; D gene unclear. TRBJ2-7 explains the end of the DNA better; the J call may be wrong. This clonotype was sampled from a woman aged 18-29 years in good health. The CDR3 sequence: CATSDGDEQYF. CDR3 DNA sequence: TGTGCCACCAGTGATGGAGACGAGCAGTACTTC.